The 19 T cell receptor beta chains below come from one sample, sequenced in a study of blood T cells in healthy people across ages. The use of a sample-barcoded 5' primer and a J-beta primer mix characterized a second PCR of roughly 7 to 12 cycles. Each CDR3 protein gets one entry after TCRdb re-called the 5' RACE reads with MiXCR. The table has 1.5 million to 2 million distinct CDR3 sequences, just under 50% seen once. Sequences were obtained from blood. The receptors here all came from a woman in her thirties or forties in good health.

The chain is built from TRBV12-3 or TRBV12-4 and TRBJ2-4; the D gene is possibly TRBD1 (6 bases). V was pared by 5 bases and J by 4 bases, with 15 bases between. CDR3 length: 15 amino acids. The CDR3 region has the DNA TGTGCCAGCAGTCTCGGGACAAATTATAAAAACATTCAGTACTTC. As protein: CASSLGTNYKNIQYF.

The CDR3, as DNA: TGTGCCAGCAGTACGACCCATAGTTACTTCGACAATGAGCAGTTCTTC. This encodes CASSTTHSYFDNEQFF. V gene TRBV6-6 combines with J gene TRBJ2-1; D is unresolved. This CDR3 contains 16 residues. V was pared by 5 bases and J by 5 bases, with 19 bases between. Germline V gene lookup returns CDR1 MNHNY and CDR2 SVGAGI (reference sequence).

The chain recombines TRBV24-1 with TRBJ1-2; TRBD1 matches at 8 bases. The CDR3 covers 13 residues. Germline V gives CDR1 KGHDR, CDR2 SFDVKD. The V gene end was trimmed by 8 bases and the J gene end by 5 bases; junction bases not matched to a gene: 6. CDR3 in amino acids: CATNDQGAYGYTF. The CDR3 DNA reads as TGTGCCACCAATGACCAGGGGGCATATGGCTACACCTTC.

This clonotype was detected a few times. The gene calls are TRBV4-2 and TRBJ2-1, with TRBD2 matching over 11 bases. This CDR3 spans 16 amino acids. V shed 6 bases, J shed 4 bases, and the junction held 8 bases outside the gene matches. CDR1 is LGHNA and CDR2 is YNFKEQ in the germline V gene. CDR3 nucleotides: TGTGCCAGCAGTCAAAATAGCGGGGGGGCTTACAATGAGCAGTTCTTC. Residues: CASSQNSGGAYNEQFF.

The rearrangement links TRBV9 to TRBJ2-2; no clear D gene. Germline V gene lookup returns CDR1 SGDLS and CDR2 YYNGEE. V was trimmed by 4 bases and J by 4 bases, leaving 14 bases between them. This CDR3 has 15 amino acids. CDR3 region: CASSRVPFGTGELFF. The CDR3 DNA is TGTGCCAGCAGCCGAGTCCCGTTTGGCACCGGGGAGCTGTTTTTT. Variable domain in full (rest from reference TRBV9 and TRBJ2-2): DSGVTQTPKHLITATGQRVTLRCSPRSGDLSVYWYQQSLDQGLQFLIQYYNGEERAKGNILERFSAQQFPDLHSELNLSSLELGDSALYFCASSRVPFGTGELFFGEGSRLTVL.

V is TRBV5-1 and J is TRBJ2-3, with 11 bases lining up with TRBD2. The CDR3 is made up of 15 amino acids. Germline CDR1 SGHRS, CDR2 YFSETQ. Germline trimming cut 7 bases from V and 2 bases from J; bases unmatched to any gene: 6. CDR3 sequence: CASDRLAGTTDTQYF. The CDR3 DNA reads TGCGCCAGCGATCGACTAGCGGGGACCACAGATACGCAGTATTTT.

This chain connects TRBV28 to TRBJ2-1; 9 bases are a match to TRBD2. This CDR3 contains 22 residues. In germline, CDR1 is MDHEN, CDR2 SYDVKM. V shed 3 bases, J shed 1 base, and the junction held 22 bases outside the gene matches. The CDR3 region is CASSFRTMFGGGASQSYNEQFF. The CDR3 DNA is TGTGCCAGCAGTTTTCGGACTATGTTCGGCGGGGGGGCCAGTCAGTCCTACAATGAGCAGTTCTTC.

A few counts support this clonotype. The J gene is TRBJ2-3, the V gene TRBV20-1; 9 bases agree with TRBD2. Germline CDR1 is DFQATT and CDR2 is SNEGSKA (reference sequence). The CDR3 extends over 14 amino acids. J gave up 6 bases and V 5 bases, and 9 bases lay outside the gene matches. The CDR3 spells CSAERRGGRDTQYF. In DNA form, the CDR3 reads TGCAGTGCTGAAAGGCGGGGGGGCCGGGATACGCAGTATTTT.

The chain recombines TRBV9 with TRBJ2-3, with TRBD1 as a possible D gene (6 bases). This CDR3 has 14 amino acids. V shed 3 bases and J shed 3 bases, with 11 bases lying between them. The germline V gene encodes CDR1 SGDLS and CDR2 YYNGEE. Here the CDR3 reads CASSEQDRTDTQYF. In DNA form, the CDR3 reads TGTGCCAGCAGCGAACAGGACAGAACAGATACGCAGTATTTT.

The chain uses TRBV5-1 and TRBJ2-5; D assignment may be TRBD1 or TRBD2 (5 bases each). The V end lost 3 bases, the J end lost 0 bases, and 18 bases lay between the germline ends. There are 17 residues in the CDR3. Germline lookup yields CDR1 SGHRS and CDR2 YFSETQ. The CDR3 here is CASSSLRDGRYQETQYF. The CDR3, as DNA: TGCGCCAGCAGCTCCCTCCGGGACGGCAGGTACCAAGAGACCCAGTACTTC.

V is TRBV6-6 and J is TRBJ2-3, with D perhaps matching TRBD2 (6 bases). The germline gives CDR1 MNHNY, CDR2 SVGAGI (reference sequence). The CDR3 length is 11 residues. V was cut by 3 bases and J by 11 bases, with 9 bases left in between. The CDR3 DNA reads TGTGCCAGCAGTTATTTAGCGGTGCAGTATTTT. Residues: CASSYLAVQYF.

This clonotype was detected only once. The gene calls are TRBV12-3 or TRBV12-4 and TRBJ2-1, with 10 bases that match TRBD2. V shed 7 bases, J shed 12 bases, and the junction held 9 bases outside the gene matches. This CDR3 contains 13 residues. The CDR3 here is CASTRTSGYRQFF. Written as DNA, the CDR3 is TGTGCCAGCACCCGGACTAGCGGATACCGGCAGTTCTTC.

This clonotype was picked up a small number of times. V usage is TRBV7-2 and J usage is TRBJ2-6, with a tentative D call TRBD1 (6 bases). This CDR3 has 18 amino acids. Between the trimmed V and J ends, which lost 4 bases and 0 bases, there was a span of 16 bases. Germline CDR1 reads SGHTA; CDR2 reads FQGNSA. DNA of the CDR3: TGTGCCAGCAGCTCCGCGACAGGAAGGGGCTCTGGGGCCAACGTCCTGACTTTC. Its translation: CASSSATGRGSGANVLTF.

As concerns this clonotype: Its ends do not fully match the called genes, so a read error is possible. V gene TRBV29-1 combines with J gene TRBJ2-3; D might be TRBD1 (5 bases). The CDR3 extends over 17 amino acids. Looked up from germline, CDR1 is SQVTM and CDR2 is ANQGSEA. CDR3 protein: CSALPSWPPGSTGTQYF. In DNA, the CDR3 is TGCAGCGCCCTCCCCTCGTGGCCCCCTGGTAGCACAGGTACGCAGTATTTT.

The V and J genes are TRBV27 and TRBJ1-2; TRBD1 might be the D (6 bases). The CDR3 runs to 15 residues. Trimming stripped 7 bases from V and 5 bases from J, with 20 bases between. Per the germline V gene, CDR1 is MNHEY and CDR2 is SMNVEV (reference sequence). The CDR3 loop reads CASILEEGDSYGYTF. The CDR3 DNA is TGTGCCAGCATCCTTGAGGAGGGGGATTCTTATGGCTACACCTTC.

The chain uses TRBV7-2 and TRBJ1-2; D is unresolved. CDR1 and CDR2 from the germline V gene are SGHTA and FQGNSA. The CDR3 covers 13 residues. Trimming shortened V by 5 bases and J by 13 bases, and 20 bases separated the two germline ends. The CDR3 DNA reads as TGTGCCAGCAGCCCGAGACGGCAGTCCGGGAGCACCTTC. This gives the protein CASSPRRQSGSTF.

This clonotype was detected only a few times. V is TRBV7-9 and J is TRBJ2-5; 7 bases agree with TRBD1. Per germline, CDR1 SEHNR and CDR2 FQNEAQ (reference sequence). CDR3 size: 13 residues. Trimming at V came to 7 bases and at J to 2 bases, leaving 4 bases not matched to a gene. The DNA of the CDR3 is TGTGCCAGCACGACAGGGCCACAAGAGACCCAGTACTTC. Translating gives CASTTGPQETQYF.

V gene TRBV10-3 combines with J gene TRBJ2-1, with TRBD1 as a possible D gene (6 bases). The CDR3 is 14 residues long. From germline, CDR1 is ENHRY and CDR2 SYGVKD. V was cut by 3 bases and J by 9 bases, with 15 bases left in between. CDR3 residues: CAISDISGVGEQFF. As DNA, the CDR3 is TGTGCCATCAGTGATATCTCAGGGGTGGGTGAGCAGTTCTTC.

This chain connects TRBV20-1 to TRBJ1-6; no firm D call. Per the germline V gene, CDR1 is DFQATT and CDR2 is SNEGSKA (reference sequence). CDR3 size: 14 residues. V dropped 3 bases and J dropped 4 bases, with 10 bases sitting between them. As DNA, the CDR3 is TGCAGTGCTAGGAGGCAGCCTTATAATTCACCCCTCCACTTT. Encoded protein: CSARRQPYNSPLHF.